This T cell receptor (beta chain) appears in the sequencing data of a study of cytomegalovirus exposure and HLA in healthy donors. General study findings and limits: Accurate predictions that matched the HLA-A and HLA-B alleles of most subjects were reportedly made from TCR beta sequences. A reported reduction in N-insertions relative to the roughly 670-donor mean was seen in an Asian-associated ancestry cluster in a later analysis. When a later analysis compared HLA-associated TCR beta chains with equally common others, the HLA-associated chains turned out to be more clonally expanded and to have lower generation probabilities. Immune exposure information comprised only CMV serostatus.

The CDR3 runs 16 residues. Per germline, CDR1 MNHEY and CDR2 SMNVEV (reference sequence). Trimming removed 3 bases from V and 1 base from J, with 12 bases in between. PCR employed 60 Vbeta and 13 Jbeta primers. Clones were sequenced by immunoSEQ multiplex PCR, and TCRdb holds only the in-frame ones, with some missing. This sample yields under 250,000 clones, of which about 85% are seen a single time; roughly 10% belongs to the top ten. Notes on this clone: Antigen specificity is unknown.

The specimen was PBMCs. The receptor was isolated from a woman aged 45 to 65 in good health and CMV-seropositive. The chain has TRBV27 and TRBJ2-2; D might be TRBD1 (6 bases). The CDR3 loop is CASSFRLQGNTGELFF. CDR3 nucleotides: TGTGCCAGCAGTTTTCGTTTACAGGGGAACACCGGGGAGCTGTTTTTT.